The present T cell receptor beta chain was sequenced within a study of cytomegalovirus exposure and HLA in healthy donors listed by TCRdb under 2017. Broadly, across the study: In an earlier analysis of approximately 640 of the donors, around 290 Gb of sequence data and roughly 100 million unique TCR beta sequences from 180 million or so T cells were reported. Both class I and class II loci were covered by HLA typing, at four-digit resolution. Because of strong linkage in the cohort, roughly five DR-DQ haplotypes were treated as single units for association and clustering. In a later genetic analysis, genome-wide SNP genotypes for about three fifths of the roughly 670 donors were used, and that subset was treated as a discovery cohort. The study aimed to test whether cataloging public T cell receptors could reveal signatures of past pathogen exposure. In a later analysis, previously published TCR beta repertoires from about 640 donors were re-analyzed and high-resolution HLA genotyping was added so that TCR occurrence patterns could be studied. To predict cytomegalovirus infection status, the study brought together high-throughput TCR immunosequencing, statistical association of individual TCRs with disease status, and machine learning. Alongside the repertoire data, information on donor age, sex, ethnicity and CMV serostatus was compiled. Of the approximately 370 genotyped donors, 65% to 90% were placed in the genetic ancestry cluster associated with self-reported Caucasian donors. Among about 410 genotyped donors of the cohort, an average of about 220,000 unique TCR beta nucleotide sequences was sequenced per donor, of which about 19% were non-productive. All discovery cohort repertoires had been generated using a single sequencing platform. The study used immunosequencing to profile the T cell repertoires of approximately 650 subjects and linked those repertoires to cytomegalovirus serostatus. Rather than using new phenotypic data, the later analysis identified candidate immune exposures from TCR beta sequences and from how often those sequences occurred across donors. Typing coverage differed by locus: A, B, C, DRB1 and DQB1 were typed in about 629-640 donors, DQA1 in roughly 500, DPA1 in 600 to 610, and DPB1 in 472. A separate validation cohort of roughly 130 different subjects was used in addition to the 666-subject first cohort. Roughly 300 gigabases of sequencing data and 75 million to 85 million unique TCR sequences made up an early release that covered around 640 HLA-typed donors. To decide whether each TCR beta V gene segment behaved as functional or pseudogenic, an earlier analysis of fewer than 750 of the donors relied on high-throughput TCR beta sequencing.

V loses 2 bases at its end and J loses 1 base; junction bases beyond the gene matches: 5. The CDR3 holds 18 amino acids from the cysteine to the phenylalanine. Only the CDR3 DNA stays, 54 bases, in frame from base 1. The germline V gene yields KGHSH for CDR1 and LQKENI for CDR2. In total, just over 650 healthy bone marrow donors made up the cohort. Cohort members were all nominally healthy when sampled, although unrecorded immune exposures were likely present. The donor tested CMV seronegative, placing the donor among the 350 or so seronegative members of the cohort. Every donor gave a peripheral blood sample, and the peripheral blood mononuclear cells from that sample were used for TCR beta sequencing. The Qiagen DNeasy Blood Extraction Kit was used to extract genomic DNA from the blood cell samples. Broad study findings and their caveats: Several of the top co-occurrence clusters appeared to be linked to parvovirus B19, influenza, CMV and Epstein-Barr virus, according to a later analysis. According to the authors, the approach could potentially be generalized to other disease states and immunological phenotypes. According to a later analysis, TCR association rates differed among HLA loci, with DRB1 alleles showing the most associated TCRs and HLA-C alleles showing the fewest. In a later genetic analysis, a missense DCLRE1C variant was associated with V-gene and J-gene trimming of TCR beta chains, and the association was replicated in an independent cohort. The presence/absence analyses assumed that sequencing depth was roughly uniform across donors, and that assumption may not be true. The cohort was sequenced for TCR beta chains only, and without alpha or paired-chain data the features that could be detected were limited. The classifier was reported to diagnose cytomegalovirus status with high specificity and sensitivity in both the original and validation cohorts. Because some donors lacked HLA typing at each locus, the association tests relied only on the typed subset. Strong co-occurrence of HLA alleles, especially DR and DQ, made assigning TCR associations to individual alleles difficult. Broadly in line with IMGT annotations, most TCR beta V segments showed up in productive rearrangements about 87% or about 30% of the time in an earlier analysis of several hundred of the donors. In vitro tests confirmed that a few of the cytomegalovirus-associated TCR beta chains recognize cytomegalovirus antigens. A later analysis associated approximately 17,000 TCR beta sequences with specific HLA alleles at a false discovery rate of 0.05. Correlated functional status among segregating V segments might reflect linkage disequilibrium, but an unknown experimental factor could not be ruled out. Because counts were too low, about 17 rarely observed V segments, including chromosome 9 orphons, were excluded from the earlier analysis of 587 of the donors. Some IMGT-functional V segments, including TRBV6-2 and TRBV6-3, could not be told apart with the 87-base-pair reads, so those segments were excluded. A later analysis found that HLA-associated TCR beta chains were more clonally expanded and had lower generation probabilities than equally common non-associated chains. According to a later analysis, most CMV-associated TCR beta chains appeared to be HLA-restricted, and the HLA associations seemed to be driven largely by CMV exposure. The only immune exposure information available for the cohort was CMV serostatus. The sequencing pipeline was judged likely to have produced a cluster of highly shared sequence variants as a technical artifact. While some public TCRs were present in many individuals, most TCR sequences turned up only very rarely across donors. A further reported finding was that TCR beta sequences accurately predicted the HLA-A and HLA-B alleles for most subjects in the first cohort. A total of about 180 TCR beta chains were listed by the study as associated with cytomegalovirus. Compared with the 666-donor mean, donors in an Asian-associated ancestry cluster had fewer N-insertions in productive TCRs, according to a later genetic analysis.

As regards this clone: Its antigen is unknown. The sample holds no much larger clone one base away, and base qualities are not on file.

Libraries were built with the immunoSEQ multiplex PCR assay. The multiplex PCR relied on a mix of 60 forward primers for TCR Vbeta segments and 13 reverse primers for TCR Jbeta segments. The CDR3 region of rearranged TCR beta genes was amplified from genomic DNA by a multiplex PCR assay. Amplified TCR beta libraries were sequenced as 87-base-pair reads on the Illumina HiSeq System. The source study handled its data this way. In a later analysis, tens of millions of unique TCR beta chains were counted across the roughly 700 repertoires, and roughly 11 million of these chains were shared by at least two donors. Raw reads were error-corrected and collapsed into unique sequences with a nearest-neighbor algorithm that merged closely related sequences to remove PCR and sequencing errors. CDR3 sequences were aligned to IMGT reference sequences to assign V, D and J gene segments. For a sequence to be retained, at least a six-nucleotide match to both a V gene segment and a J gene segment was required. A rearrangement was called productive if the CDR3 had no stop codons and remained in frame with V and J, and every other rearrangement was called non-productive. Following IMGT convention, CDR3 was defined as the stretch from the second conserved V-encoded cysteine to the conserved J-encoded phenylalanine. The earlier analysis of some 540 of the donors excluded any sequence lacking an unambiguous match to a single V gene segment. In an earlier analysis of 500 to 750 of the donors, V segments were called functional above 56.7% productive rearrangements and were called segregating when the between-donor standard deviation exceeded 5%. To diagnose cytomegalovirus status from the catalog of TCR beta chain sequences, a statistical classification framework was built. V and J gene assignment, in a later analysis, came from comparing TCR nucleotide sequences with IMGT/GENE-DB human TR gene sequences. A later analysis assigned CDR3 sequences and most-parsimonious VDJ recombination scenarios with the TCRdist pipeline. In a later analysis, each TCR beta chain was defined by its CDR3 amino acid sequence together with its V-gene family, and reads lacking a unique V-gene family were excluded. As a way to deal with suspected cross-contamination and a sequencing artifact, a later analysis dropped approximately 590 nucleotide sequences that were highly shared and had low generation probability. For each public chain, a later analysis derived a clonal expansion index from normalized ranks of inferred template counts within each repertoire. Generation probabilities in a later analysis came from a VDJ recombination model fitted to out-of-frame rearrangements, and those results were checked against IGoR. Hypergeometric tests were used in a later analysis to score TCR-TCR, TCR-HLA and TCR-CMV co-occurrence, with a repertoire-size bias correction applied to the TCR pairs. In a later analysis, false discovery rates were estimated by permuting HLA or CMV assignments 20 times. In a later analysis, co-occurring TCRs were grouped using DBSCAN, with TCRdist sequence similarity added in when clustering inside HLA-allele-positive subsets. Co-occurrence clustering excluded repertoires with fewer than 30,000 or more than 120,000 public chains, plus five with anomalous nucleotide sharing. TCRdb obtained this table from immuneACCESS and retained in-frame rearrangements with V and J assigned. These tables miss some clones; where compared with another copy, unresolved V genes account for less than half of the shortfall, and the remainder is unexplained. V and J calls plus clone size are reproduced from that table; the DNA served to infer D and trimming. The table for this sample lists 150,000 to 190,000 clones; more than 75% of them were counted only once. The leading ten clones occupy about 2.3% of the sample.

The source is a woman aged 18-29 years in good health and CMV-seronegative. The V and J genes are TRBV18 and TRBJ2-3, with TRBD2 matching 14 junction bases. The source material was PBMCs. The CDR3 is CASSPGLAGGEGTDTQYF. The nucleotide sequence reads TGTGCCAGCTCACCAGGACTAGCGGGAGGAGAAGGCACAGATACGCAGTATTTT.